This TCR beta chain appears in the sequencing data of a study of OX40 agonist ivuxolimab in advanced cancers. Sequencing used immunoSEQ multiplex PCR; TCRdb keeps in-frame clones, though not all of them. The data show 71,000 or so clones, around 81% seen once. In the case of this clone: Antigen unknown.

Findings of the study overall: In general, CD8+ T cells held more expanded clones than CD4+ did, on average.

The germline CDR1 and CDR2 sequences are SGHTA and FQGNSA. V shed 5 bases and J 8 bases; nucleotides not matched to a gene: 9. The CDR3 is 14 amino acids. The sequence derives from an adult with an advanced solid tumor such as melanoma, head and neck, liver or kidney cancer. The sample here was CD4+ or CD8+ T cells sorted from blood, taken in a trial of the OX40 agonist ivuxolimab. V is TRBV7-2 and J is TRBJ1-1, with TRBD1 matching over 9 bases. CDR3: CASSAYRGQGEAFF. CDR3 nucleotide sequence: TGTGCCAGCAGCGCGTACAGGGGACAGGGAGAAGCTTTCTTT.